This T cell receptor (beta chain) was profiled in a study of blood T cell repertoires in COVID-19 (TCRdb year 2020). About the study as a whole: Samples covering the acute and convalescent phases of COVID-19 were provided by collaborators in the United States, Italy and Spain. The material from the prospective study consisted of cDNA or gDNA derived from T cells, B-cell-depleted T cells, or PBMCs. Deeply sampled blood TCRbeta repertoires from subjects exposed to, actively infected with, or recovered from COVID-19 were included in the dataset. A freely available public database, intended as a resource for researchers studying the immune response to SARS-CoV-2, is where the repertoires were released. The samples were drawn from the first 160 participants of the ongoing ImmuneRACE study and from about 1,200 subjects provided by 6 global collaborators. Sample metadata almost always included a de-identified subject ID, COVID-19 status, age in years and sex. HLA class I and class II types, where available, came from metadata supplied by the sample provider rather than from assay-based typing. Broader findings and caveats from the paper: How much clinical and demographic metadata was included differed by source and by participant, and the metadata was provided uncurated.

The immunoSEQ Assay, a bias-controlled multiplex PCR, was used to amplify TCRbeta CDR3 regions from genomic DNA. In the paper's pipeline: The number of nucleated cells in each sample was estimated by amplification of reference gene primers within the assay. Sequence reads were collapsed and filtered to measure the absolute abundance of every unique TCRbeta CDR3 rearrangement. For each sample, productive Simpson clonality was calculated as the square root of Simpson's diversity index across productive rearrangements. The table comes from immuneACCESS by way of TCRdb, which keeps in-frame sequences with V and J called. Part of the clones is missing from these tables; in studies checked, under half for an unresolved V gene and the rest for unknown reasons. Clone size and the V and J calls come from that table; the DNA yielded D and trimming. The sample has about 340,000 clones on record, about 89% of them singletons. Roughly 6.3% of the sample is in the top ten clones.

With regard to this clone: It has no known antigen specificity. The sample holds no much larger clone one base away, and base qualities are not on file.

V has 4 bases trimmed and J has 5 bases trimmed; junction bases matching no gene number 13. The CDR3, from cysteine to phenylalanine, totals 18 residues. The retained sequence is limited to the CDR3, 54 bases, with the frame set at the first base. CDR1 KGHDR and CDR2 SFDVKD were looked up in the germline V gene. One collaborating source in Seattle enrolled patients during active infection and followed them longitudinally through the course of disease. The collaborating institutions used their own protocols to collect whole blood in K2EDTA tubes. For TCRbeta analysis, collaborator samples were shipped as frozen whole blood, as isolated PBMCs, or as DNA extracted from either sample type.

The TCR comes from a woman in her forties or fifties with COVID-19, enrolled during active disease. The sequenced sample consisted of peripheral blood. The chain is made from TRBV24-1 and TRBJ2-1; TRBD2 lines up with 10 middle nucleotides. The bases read TGTGCCACCAGTGAGGGAGTCAGCGGGAGGGCAACGGACAATGAGCAGTTCTTC. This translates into CATSEGVSGRATDNEQFF.